Shown below are 7 T cell receptor beta chains from a single sample sequenced in a study of blood T cell repertoires in COVID-19. Repertoires were generated with immunoSEQ multiplex PCR, while TCRdb's copy carries only in-frame clones and drops some. Found here are 90,000 to 150,000 clones, 88% of them singletons; the top ten hold around 0.81%. Sample: peripheral blood. The receptors were gathered from a woman aged 45-59 years with active or convalescent COVID-19.

The chain has TRBV15 and TRBJ1-1; 7 positions agree with TRBD1. The CDR3 is made up of 16 amino acids. Trimming at V came to 9 bases and at J to 0 bases, leaving 13 bases not matched to a gene. The V gene's germline CDR1 is LNHNV and CDR2 YYDKDF (reference sequence). CDR3 residues: CATTKQGYPMNTEAFF. DNA of the CDR3: TGTGCCACTACTAAACAGGGGTATCCCATGAACACTGAAGCTTTCTTT. Complete variable domain (other parts from reference TRBV15 and TRBJ1-1): DAMVIQNPRYQVTQFGKPVTLSCSQTLNHNVMYWYQQKSSQAPKLLFHYYDKDFNNEADTPDNFQSRRPNTSFCFLDIRSPGLGDTAMYLCATTKQGYPMNTEAFFGQGTRLTVV.

The chain couples TRBV21-1 to TRBJ2-7; TRBD2, the table's D call, was not compared with the DNA. TRBV21-1 is deemed a pseudogene. This CDR3 spans 21 amino acids. The CDR3 loop is CASSKALFWTSGSAPDYEQYF. For the CDR3, the DNA is TGTGCCAGCAGCAAAGCGCTTTTTTGGACTAGCGGGAGTGCACCGGACTACGAGCAGTACTTC.

The chain recombines TRBV7-8 with TRBJ2-2; 7 bases are shared with TRBD2. CDR1 SGHVS and CDR2 FQNEAQ come from the germline V gene. Losses at the gene ends were 5 bases for V and 5 bases for J; bases not matched to a gene: 8. This CDR3 region has 15 residues. The CDR3 sequence is CASSVTSVRTGELFF. CDR3 nucleotide sequence: TGTGCCAGCAGCGTAACTAGCGTTCGGACCGGGGAGCTGTTTTTT.

The V and J genes are TRBV6-2 or TRBV6-3 and TRBJ2-7, with 9 bases aligning to TRBD2. J was trimmed by 7 bases and V by 2 bases; bases with no gene match: 9. From germline, CDR1 is MNHEY and CDR2 SVGEGT. The CDR3 is made up of 15 amino acids. The CDR3 coding sequence is TGTGCCAGCAGTTACGAGATAGCGGGAGCGGGGGAGCAGTACTTC. The encoded protein is CASSYEIAGAGEQYF.

The rearrangement uses TRBV28 and TRBJ2-2, with D maybe TRBD2 (5 bases). The CDR3 totals 18 residues. Germline V CDR1 and CDR2: MDHEN, SYDVKM. Trimming left V 5 bases short and J 0 bases short, with 19 bases between. The chain's CDR3 is CASSPTWTLPANTGELFF. CDR3 DNA sequence: TGTGCCAGCAGTCCCACTTGGACTCTTCCCGCGAACACCGGGGAGCTGTTTTTT. The whole variable domain, filled in from reference TRBV28 and TRBJ2-2, reads DVKVTQSSRYLVKRTGEKVFLECVQDMDHENMFWYRQDPGLGLRLIYFSYDVKMKEKGDIPEGYSVSREKKERFSLILESASTNQTSMYLCASSPTWTLPANTGELFFGEGSRLTVL.

The V call is TRBV15, the J call TRBJ2-7, with D unresolved. Germline CDR1 reads LNHNV; CDR2 reads YYDKDF (reference sequence). The length of the CDR3 is 12 residues. The V and J ends lost 3 bases and 3 bases respectively, with 6 bases between them. For the CDR3, the DNA is TGTGCCACCAGCAGTTACGGCTACGAGCAGTACTTC. It encodes CATSSYGYEQYF.

V gene TRBV6-2 or TRBV6-3 combines with J gene TRBJ2-6, with a weak D call TRBD1 (5 bases). V lost 5 bases and J lost 1, with 6 bases in between. The germline V gene has CDR1 MNHEY and CDR2 SVGEGT. This CDR3 is built from 14 residues. The CDR3 region has the DNA TGTGCCAGCAGTCGGACATCTGGGGCCAACGTCCTGACTTTC. Protein: CASSRTSGANVLTF.